This T cell receptor (beta chain) was obtained from a study of T cell responses to AZD1222 COVID-19 vaccine. Some clones are missing from TCRdb's copy, which holds only in-frame ones; the method was immunoSEQ multiplex PCR. Here the sample spans some 80,000 clones, 88% being singletons. Study results and limitations: Repertoire samples came only from after the peak T cell response. Clonal diversity was possibly underestimated; the donors were predominantly white British and more often female. Regions 160-218 and 743-854 dominated among vaccine-associated CD4 TCRs spanning spike.

As concerns this clone: The antigen remains undetermined.

The germline V gene has CDR1 MDHEN and CDR2 SYDVKM. V was pared by 5 bases and J by 4 bases, with 16 bases between. CDR3 size: 15 residues. The sequence came from an adult in good health. The sample consisted of peripheral blood, taken on day 0 of MenACWY control vaccination. This sequence joins TRBV28 and TRBJ2-3; D is ambiguous. This CDR3 is CASSPGDLDADTQYF. DNA of the CDR3: TGTGCCAGCAGTCCCGGAGATCTCGACGCAGATACGCAGTATTTT.